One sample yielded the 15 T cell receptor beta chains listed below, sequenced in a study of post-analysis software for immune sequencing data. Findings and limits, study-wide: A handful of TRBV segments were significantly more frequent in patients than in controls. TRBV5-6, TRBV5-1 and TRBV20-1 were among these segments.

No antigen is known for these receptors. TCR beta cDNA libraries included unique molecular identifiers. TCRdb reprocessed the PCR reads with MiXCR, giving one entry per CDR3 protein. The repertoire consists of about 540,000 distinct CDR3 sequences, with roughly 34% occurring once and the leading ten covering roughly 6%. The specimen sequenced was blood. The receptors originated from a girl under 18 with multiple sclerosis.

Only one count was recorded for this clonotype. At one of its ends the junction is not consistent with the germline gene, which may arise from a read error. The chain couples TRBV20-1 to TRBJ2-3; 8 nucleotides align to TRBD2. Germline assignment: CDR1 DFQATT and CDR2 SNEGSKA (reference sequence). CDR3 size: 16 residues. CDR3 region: CSASGGSGGGTDAQYF. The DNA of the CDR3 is TGCAGTGCTAGTGGAGGGAGCGGGGGAGGCACAGATGCGCAGTATTTT.

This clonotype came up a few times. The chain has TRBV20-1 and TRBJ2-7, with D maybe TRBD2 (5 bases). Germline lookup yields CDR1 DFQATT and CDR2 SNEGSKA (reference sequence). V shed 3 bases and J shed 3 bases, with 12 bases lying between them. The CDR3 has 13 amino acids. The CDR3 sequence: CSARGGSGYEQYF. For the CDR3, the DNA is TGCAGTGCTAGGGGTGGCAGCGGCTACGAGCAGTACTTC.

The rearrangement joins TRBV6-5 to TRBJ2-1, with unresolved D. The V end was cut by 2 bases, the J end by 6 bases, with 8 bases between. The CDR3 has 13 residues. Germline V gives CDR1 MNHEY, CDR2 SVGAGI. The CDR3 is CASSYMGLNEQFF. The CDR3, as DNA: TGTGCCAGCAGTTACATGGGTCTCAATGAGCAGTTCTTC.

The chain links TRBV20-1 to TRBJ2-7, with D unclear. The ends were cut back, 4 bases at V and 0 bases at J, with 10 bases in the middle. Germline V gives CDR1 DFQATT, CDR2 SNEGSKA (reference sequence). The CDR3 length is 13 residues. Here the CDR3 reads CSATDQSSYEQYF. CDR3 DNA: TGCAGTGCTACGGACCAGAGCTCCTACGAGCAGTACTTC.

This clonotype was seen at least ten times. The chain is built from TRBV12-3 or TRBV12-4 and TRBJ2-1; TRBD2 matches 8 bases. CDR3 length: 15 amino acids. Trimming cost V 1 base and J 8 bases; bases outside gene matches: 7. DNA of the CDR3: TGTGCCAGCAGTTTAGAGCGGGGGTGGTCTGATGAGCAGTTCTTC. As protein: CASSLERGWSDEQFF.

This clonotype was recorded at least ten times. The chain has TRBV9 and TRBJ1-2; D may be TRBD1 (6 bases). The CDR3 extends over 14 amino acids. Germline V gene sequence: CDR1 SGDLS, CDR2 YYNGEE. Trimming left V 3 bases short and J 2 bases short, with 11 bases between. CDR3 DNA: TGTGCCAGCAGCGCCACCGGGACAAACTATGGCTACACCTTC. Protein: CASSATGTNYGYTF.

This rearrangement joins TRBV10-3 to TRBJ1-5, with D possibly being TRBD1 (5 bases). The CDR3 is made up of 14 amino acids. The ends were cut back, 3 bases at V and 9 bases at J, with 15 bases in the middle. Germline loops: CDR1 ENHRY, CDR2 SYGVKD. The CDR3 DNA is TGTGCCATCAGTGACCCCGGGGGGTTTGCGCCCCAGCATTTT. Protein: CAISDPGGFAPQHF.

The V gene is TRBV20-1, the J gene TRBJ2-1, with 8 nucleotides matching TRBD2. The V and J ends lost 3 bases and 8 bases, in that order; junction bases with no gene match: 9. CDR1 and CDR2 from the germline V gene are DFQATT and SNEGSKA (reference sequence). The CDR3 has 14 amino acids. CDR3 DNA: TGCAGTGCTAGGCGCGGGGGGCCCGGCGATGAGCAGTTCTTC. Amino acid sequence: CSARRGGPGDEQFF.

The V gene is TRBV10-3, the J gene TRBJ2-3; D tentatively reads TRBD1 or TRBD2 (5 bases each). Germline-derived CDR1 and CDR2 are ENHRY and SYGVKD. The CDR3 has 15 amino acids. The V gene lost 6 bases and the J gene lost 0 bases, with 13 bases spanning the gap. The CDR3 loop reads CAIRDQWGSTDTQYF. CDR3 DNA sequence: TGTGCCATCAGGGACCAGTGGGGGAGCACAGATACGCAGTATTTT.

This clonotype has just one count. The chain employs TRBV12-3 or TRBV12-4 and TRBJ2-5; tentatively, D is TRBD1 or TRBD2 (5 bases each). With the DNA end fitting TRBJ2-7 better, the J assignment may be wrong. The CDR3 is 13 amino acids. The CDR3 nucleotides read TGTGCCAGCAGTTTTGGGGGTCGGTACGAGCAGTACTTC. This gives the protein CASSFGGRYEQYF.

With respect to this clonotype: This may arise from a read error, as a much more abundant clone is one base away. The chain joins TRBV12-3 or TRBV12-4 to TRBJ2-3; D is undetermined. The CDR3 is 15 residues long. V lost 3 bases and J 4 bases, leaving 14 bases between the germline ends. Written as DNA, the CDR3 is TGTGCCAGCAGTTTTGACGGACCAAGGGCAGATACGCAGTATTTT. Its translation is CASSFDGPRADTQYF.

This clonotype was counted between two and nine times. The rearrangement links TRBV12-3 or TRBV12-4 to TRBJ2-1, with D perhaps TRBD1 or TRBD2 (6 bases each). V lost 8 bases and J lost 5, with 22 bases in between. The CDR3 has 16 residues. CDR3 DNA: TGTGCCAGCTCCGGCCCCGGAGGGGGGATTGACAATGAGCAGTTCTTC. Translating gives CASSGPGGGIDNEQFF.

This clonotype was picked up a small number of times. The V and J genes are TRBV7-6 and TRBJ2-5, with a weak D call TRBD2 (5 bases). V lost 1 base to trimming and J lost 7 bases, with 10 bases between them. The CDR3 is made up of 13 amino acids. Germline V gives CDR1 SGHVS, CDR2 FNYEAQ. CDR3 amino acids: CASSLDPAGTQYF. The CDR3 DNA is TGTGCCAGCAGCTTAGATCCGGCGGGGACCCAGTACTTC.

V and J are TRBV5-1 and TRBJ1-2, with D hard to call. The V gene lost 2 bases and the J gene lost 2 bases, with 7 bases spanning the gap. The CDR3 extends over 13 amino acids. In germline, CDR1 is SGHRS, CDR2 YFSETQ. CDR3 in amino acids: CASSFHQNYGYTF. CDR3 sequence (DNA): TGCGCCAGCAGCTTTCACCAGAACTATGGCTACACCTTC.

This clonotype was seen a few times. The CDR3 nucleotides read TGTGCCAGCAGTTACCTGGCGGGGACCAGGAAGACCCAGTACTTC. This encodes CASSYLAGTRKTQYF. The chain employs TRBV6-5 and TRBJ2-5, with D perhaps TRBD2 (6 bases). V gave up 2 bases and J gave up 6 bases, with 16 bases separating them. This CDR3 has 15 amino acids. CDR1 is MNHEY and CDR2 is SVGAGI in the germline V gene.